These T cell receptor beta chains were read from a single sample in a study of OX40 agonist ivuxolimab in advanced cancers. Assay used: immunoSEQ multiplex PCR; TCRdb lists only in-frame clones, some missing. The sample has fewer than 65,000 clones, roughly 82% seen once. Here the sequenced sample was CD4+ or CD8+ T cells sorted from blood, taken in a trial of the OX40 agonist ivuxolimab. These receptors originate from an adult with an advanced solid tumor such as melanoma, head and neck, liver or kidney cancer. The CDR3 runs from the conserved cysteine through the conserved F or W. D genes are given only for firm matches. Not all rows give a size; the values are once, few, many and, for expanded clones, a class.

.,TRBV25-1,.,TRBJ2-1,TGTGCCAGCAGTCGGGACATCTCCTACAATGAGCAGTTCTTC,CASSRDISYNEQFF
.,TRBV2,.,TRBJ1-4,TGTGCCAGCAGTGAATATAGGAGTGAAAAACTGTTTTTT,CASSEYRSEKLFF
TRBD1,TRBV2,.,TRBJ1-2,TGTGCCACAATTGACAGGGGCAACTATGGCTACACCTTC,CATIDRGNYGYTF
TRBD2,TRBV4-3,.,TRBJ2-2,TGCGCCAGCGCCCGGGGGGGATTCACCGGGGAGCTGTTTTTT,CASARGGFTGELFF
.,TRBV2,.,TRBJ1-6,TGTGCCAGCAGTGGAGGGACAAGTAATTCACCCCTCCACTTT,CASSGGTSNSPLHF
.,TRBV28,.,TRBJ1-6,TGTGCCAGCACTTTGCGACCACCTTGGGTCCAGGCTTATAATTCACCCCTCCACTTT,CASTLRPPWVQAYNSPLHF
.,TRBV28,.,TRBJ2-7,TGTGCCAGCAGTTTAGGAGGGGCCTATTCCTACGAGCAGTACTTC,CASSLGGAYSYEQYF
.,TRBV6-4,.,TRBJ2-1,TGTGCCAGCAGTGACGTGCAGTGGGGGGAGCAGTTCTTC,CASSDVQWGEQFF
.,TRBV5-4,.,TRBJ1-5,TGTGCCAGCAGCTTGGGGGGTTCCTCCGATCAGCCCCAGCATTTT,CASSLGGSSDQPQHF
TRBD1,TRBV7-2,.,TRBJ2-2,TGTGCCAGCAGCTCGACAGGGTATAATCCCGGGGAGCTGTTTTTT,CASSSTGYNPGELFF
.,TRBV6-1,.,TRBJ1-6,TGTGCCAGCAGTGATCGAGGGAAGGGGTCCTATAATTCACCCCTCCACTTT,CASSDRGKGSYNSPLHF
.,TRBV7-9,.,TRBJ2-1,TGTGCCAGCAGCTCCCTGATCGGTCGGTACAATGAGCAGTTCTTC,CASSSLIGRYNEQFF
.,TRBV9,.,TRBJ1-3,TGTGCCAGCAGTGGAAACACCATATATTTT,CASSGNTIYF
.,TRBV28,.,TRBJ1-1,TGTGCCAGCAGTTCCCGGGGACGTTTGACTGAAGCTTTCTTT,CASSSRGRLTEAFF
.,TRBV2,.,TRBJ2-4,TGTGCCGGGGGGGGGCGAGGCGGCCAAAACATTCAGTACTTC,CAGGGRGGQNIQYF
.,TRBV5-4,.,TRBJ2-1,TGTGCCAGCAGCTTGGGGAGGAACAATGAGCAGTTCTTC,CASSLGRNNEQFF
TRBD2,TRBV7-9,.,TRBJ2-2,TGTGCCAGCAGCTTAGCTTTTGGGGCTAGCGGGAGTCCCGGGGAGCTGTTTTTT,CASSLAFGASGSPGELFF
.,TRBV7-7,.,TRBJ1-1,TGTGCCAGCAGCCCTTTCCCCATAGGGCCGAACACTGAAGCTTTCTTT,CASSPFPIGPNTEAFF
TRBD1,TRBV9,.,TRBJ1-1,TGTGCCAGCAGCCTCTACCCGGGACAGAACACTGAGGCTTTCTTT,CASSLYPGQNTEAFF
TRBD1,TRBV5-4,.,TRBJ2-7,TGTGCCAGCAGCCCCGACAGGGGGCGGTACGAGCAGTACTTC,CASSPDRGRYEQYF
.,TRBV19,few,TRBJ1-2,TGTGCCAGTACCTCCAGGAATGGCTACACCTTC,CASTSRNGYTF
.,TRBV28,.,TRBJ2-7,TGTGCCAGCCTACCGAGGGGGACGGGTTTCTACGAGCAGTACTTC,CASLPRGTGFYEQYF
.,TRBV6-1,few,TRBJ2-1,TGTGCCAGCAGTGATTTGAGGGGGGCCTACAATGAGCAGTTCTTC,CASSDLRGAYNEQFF
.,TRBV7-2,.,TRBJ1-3,TGTGCCAGCAGCTTAATGCGCTTTGAAGGGGACACCATATATTTT,CASSLMRFEGDTIYF
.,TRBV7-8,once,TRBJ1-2,TGTGCCAGCAGCCAAAACAGGGATGGCTACACCTTC,CASSQNRDGYTF
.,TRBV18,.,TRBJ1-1,TGTGCCAGCTCACCTCCTTCCCGGGCGCGGCTTGAAGCTTTCTTT,CASSPPSRARLEAFF
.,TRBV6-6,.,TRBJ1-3,TGTGCCAGCAGTTACCGGATGGGGTCGGGAAACACCATATATTTT,CASSYRMGSGNTIYF
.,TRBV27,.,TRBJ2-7,TGTGCCAGCAAGAGACAGGGAGGTACCTACGAGCAGTACTTC,CASKRQGGTYEQYF
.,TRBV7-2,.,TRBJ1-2,TGTGCCAGCAGCCCCAGCGCGGGCGGCCTCTATGGCTACACCTTC,CASSPSAGGLYGYTF
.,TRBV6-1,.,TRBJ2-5,TGTGCCAGCAGTGAAAATCGGGGCTCGGAGACCCAGTACTTC,CASSENRGSETQYF
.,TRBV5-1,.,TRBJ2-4,TGCGCCAGCAGCGGGGGACTTTCAAGCTACAACATTCAGTACTTC,CASSGGLSSYNIQYF
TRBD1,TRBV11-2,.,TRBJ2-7,TGTGCCAGCAGCTCGGGACAGGGCCTCTACGAGCAGTACTTC,CASSSGQGLYEQYF
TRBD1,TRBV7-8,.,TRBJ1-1,TGTGCCAGCAGCTCGGACAGGACCACTGAAGCTTTCTTT,CASSSDRTTEAFF
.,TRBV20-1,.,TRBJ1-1,TGCAGTGCTAGAGATTCCCTAGAAGCTTTCTTT,CSARDSLEAFF
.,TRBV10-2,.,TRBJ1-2,TGCGCCACGCTAGAGGGCCGCTATGGCTACACCTTC,CATLEGRYGYTF
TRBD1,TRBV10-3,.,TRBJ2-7,TGTGCCATCAGTGTCGGGACAGGGGGCTACGAGCAGTACTTC,CAISVGTGGYEQYF
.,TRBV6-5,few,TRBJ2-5,TGTGCCAGCAGTTTCCGACAGGGAGGGAGGGAGACCCAGTACTTC,CASSFRQGGRETQYF
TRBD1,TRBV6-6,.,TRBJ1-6,TGTGCCAGCAGTCGAACAGGGGGAGGAGGATCACCCCTCCACTTT,CASSRTGGGGSPLHF
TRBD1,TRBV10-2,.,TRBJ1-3,TGCGCCAGCAGTGAGAGGGGGCAGGGGGCGCTTGCCACCATATATTTT,CASSERGQGALATIYF
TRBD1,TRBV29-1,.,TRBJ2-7,TGCAGCGTTGAAGCCCCTGGACAGACAGGGTCCTACGAGCAGTACTTC,CSVEAPGQTGSYEQYF
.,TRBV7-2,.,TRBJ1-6,TGTGCCAGCAGCTTAGCCCCAGGATATTCACCCCTCCACTTT,CASSLAPGYSPLHF
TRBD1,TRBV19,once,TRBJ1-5,TGTGCCAGTAGTATTACAGGGGGCGTGAACAATCAGCCCCAGCATTTT,CASSITGGVNNQPQHF
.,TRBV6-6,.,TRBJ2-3,TGTGCCAGCACCAGGGCTGGAACGTTGGATACGCAGTATTTT,CASTRAGTLDTQYF
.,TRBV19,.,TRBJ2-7,TGTGCCAGTAGTATGGGGCAGGGACCCTACGAGCAGTACTTC,CASSMGQGPYEQYF
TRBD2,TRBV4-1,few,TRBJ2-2,TGCGCCAGCAGCCAAAAATCGCGGGAGGGCCACGGGGAGCTGTTTTTT,CASSQKSREGHGELFF
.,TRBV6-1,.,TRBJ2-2,TGTGCCATTTCGGTCGGGAACACCGGGGAGCTGTTTTTT,CAISVGNTGELFF
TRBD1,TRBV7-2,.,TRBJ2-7,TGTGCCAGCAGCCCACACCGGGACAGGGTGGACTTC,CASSPHRDRVDF
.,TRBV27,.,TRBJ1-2,TGTGCCAGCAGTTCAGGGAGGGGGGCATATGGCTACACCTTC,CASSSGRGAYGYTF
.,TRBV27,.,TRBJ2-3,TGTGCCAGCAGTTCGGTCAGCCTTCACACAGATACGCAGTATTTT,CASSSVSLHTDTQYF
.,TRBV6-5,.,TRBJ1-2,TGTGCCAGCAGCTCGGGTTATGGCTACACCTTC,CASSSGYGYTF
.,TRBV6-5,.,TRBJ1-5,TGTGCCAGCAGTTACTCGATGGGTAATCAGCCCCAGCATTTT,CASSYSMGNQPQHF
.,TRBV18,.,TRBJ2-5,TGTGCCAGCTCACCCAAACAGGGAGTCCAAGAGACCCAGTACTTC,CASSPKQGVQETQYF
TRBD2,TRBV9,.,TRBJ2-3,TGTGCCAGCAGCGTAGAGGAAGGGACTAGCGGGAGGAGGAGGCCAGATACGCAGTATTTT,CASSVEEGTSGRRRPDTQYF
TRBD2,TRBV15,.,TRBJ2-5,TGTGCCACCAGCAGAGATCGCGCGGGAGGAGAGACCCAGTACTTC,CATSRDRAGGETQYF
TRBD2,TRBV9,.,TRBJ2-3,TGTGCCAGCAGCCTTAGAGCTAGCGGGAGTCGGACAGATACGCAGTATTTT,CASSLRASGSRTDTQYF
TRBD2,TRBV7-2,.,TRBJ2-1,TGTGCCAGCAGCCCCCTTTCGGCGGGGGGTTCCTACAATGAGCAGTTCTTC,CASSPLSAGGSYNEQFF
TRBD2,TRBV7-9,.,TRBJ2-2,TGTGCCAGCAGCTTGGGCGGGAGGGTCACCGGGGAGCTGTTTTTT,CASSLGGRVTGELFF